This T cell receptor (beta chain) was profiled in a study of T cells in localized non-small cell lung cancer. This clone was seen a handful of times. Trimming pared 2 bases from V and 1 base from J, leaving 6 bases between. This CDR3 has 13 residues. CDR1 SGHRS and CDR2 YFSETQ come from the germline V gene. The assay was immunoSEQ multiplex PCR, and TCRdb's table has in-frame clones only and misses some. Of roughly 27,000 clones listed, about 90% are singletons. V and J are TRBV5-1 and TRBJ1-2; D uncertain. The specimen was peripheral blood mononuclear cells, collected before any cancer treatment. The sequence derives from a woman between 40 and 69 years old with stage III lung adenocarcinoma. In DNA form, the CDR3 reads TGCGCCAGCAGCTTCTCCCTTAACTATGGCTACACCTTC. Amino acids: CASSFSLNYGYTF.